The clone carrying this TCR beta chain turned up a few times. Its antigen is not identified. In this cohort, patients with other autoimmune diseases, uncontrolled infections, pregnancy or lactation were excluded. The data originate from a study of Graves' ophthalmopathy and Graves' hyperthyroidism. Overall study: Being free of ophthalmopathy for 18 months of follow-up defined stable hyperthyroidism. Broader study findings: The model flagged ophthalmopathy progression at 55% to 71% sensitivity and 72.22% specificity.

The study amplified TCR beta CDR3 regions using RNA transcripts. First-round RT-PCR employed HTBI primers, with a second-round multiplex PCR after it. TCRdb reprocessed the multiplex PCR reads via MiXCR and lists one record per CDR3 protein. The sample includes approximately 1.2 million distinct CDR3 sequences, about two fifths seen only once; the top ten take over 8.5%. The CDR3 spans 16 residues. The V and J ends lost 7 bases and 1 base respectively, with 16 bases between them. From germline, CDR1 is MNHEY and CDR2 SVGAGI. This sequence joins TRBV6-5 and TRBJ2-2; TRBD1 might be the D (5 bases). The source material was peripheral blood or thyroid tissue (not recorded which). The sequence came from an adult man with Graves' hyperthyroidism. CDR3 DNA: TGTGCCAGCACCAGTAGGTGGACAAGGAACACCGGGGAGCTGTTTTTT. This sequence encodes CASTSRWTRNTGELFF.